The present TCR beta chain was sequenced within a study of shared clonotypes between healthy human individuals (TCRdb year 2020). Concerning the study at large: Two women and three men aged 18 to 49 years were included in the cohort. For each donor, CD4 naive and CD4 memory were each given three plates, CD8 naive was given two plates, and CD8 memory was given one plate. The study deeply sequenced blood TCR repertoires of several healthy adults to estimate repertoire size and the extent of clonotype sharing between individuals. To increase sequencing depth and limit assay-specific biases, TCR repertoire library preparation and sequencing were carried out by different laboratories using diverse techniques. Per donor, leukapheresis produced somewhere between about 0.85 and 9.5 billion PBMCs. Results and caveats for the whole study, not just this receptor: The genetic and exposure-history diversity represented was limited by the small number of donors. Sampling was restricted to blood, and TCR repertoires in tissues likely differ from the TCR repertoires found in blood. Rarefaction of sorted-subset datasets indicated incomplete sequencing despite the large sequencing depth. Larger estimated clonotype richness was generally found for naive subsets than for memory subsets. Pairwise subsampling led to the expectation that sequencing depth would affect the degree of clonotype sharing among donors. Approximately 5% of naive CD4, 3% to 3.5% of naive CD8, 2.3% of memory CD4, and roughly 0.4% of memory CD8 clonotypes were shared across several donors. Compared with non-shared clonotypes, the clonotypes found in all four sorted-subset donors had higher generation probabilities.

Using the deep immunoSEQ assay, multiplex PCR amplified TCR CDR3 regions from genomic DNA. For each cell subset, the extracted genomic DNA was distributed evenly across all wells of several immunoSEQ 96-well plates, and each plate served as one replicate. For sorted subsets, approximately 210 ng genomic DNA, equal to about 30,000 T cell genomes, was loaded into each replicate PCR. Purified libraries were quantified with a Qubit 3.0 fluorometer, sized on a Bioanalyzer 2100, and re-quantified with the KAPA Library Quantification kit. Every immunoSEQ 96-well plate was sequenced on a dedicated single-read 150-cycle Illumina NextSeq 550 flow cell. Turning to the authors' computational methods: Because the immunoSEQ output included only junctional sequences and no quality scores, the filtering could not be the same as the filtering used for full-length reads. Sequences were annotated with PyIR, a Python wrapper for IgBLAST v1.9, and V/J genes and CDR3 were assigned using IMGT germline references. Reads were removed for weak V/J assignments (E-value above 1e-6), missing CDR3, stop codons, out-of-frame junctions, or ambiguous translated residues. V3J clonotypes were defined by identical inferred V gene, J gene, and CDR3 amino acid sequence. Percentage overlap between repertoires was computed as shared unique clonotypes divided by the size of the smaller repertoire. Three approaches were used to assess repertoire richness: RTK rarefaction, the Chao1 estimator, and Recon v2.1 estimates of unobserved clonotypes. For all TCRbeta clonotypes obtained by the gDNA method from a handful of donors, generation probabilities were computed with OLGA. Entries here come from immuneACCESS through TCRdb and include only in-frame sequences with V and J called. Some clones fail to appear in such tables; in the studies checked, an unresolved V gene covers under half of the shortfall, and the cause of the remainder is unknown. V, J and clone size were drawn from that table, and D and trimming were deduced from the DNA. The sample profile shows 2 million to 2.5 million clones; 90% to 95% of them were found once. About 0.39% of the sample is held by the ten biggest clonotypes.

Taken from cysteine to phenylalanine, the CDR3 has 18 residues. Kept here is only the CDR3 DNA, which spans 54 bases and is read in frame from base 1. The germline V gene sets CDR1 to SGHNT and CDR2 to YENEEA. V loses 1 base, J loses 4 bases, and the germline ends lie 19 bases apart. As regards this clone: No cognate antigen has been identified for it. Base qualities are not recorded, but no much larger clone differs from it by a single base.

The donors were healthy, HIV-negative adults with no recently reported acute infections or vaccinations. All donors were Caucasian adults living in Nashville, Tennessee, USA. CD4+ T cells were enriched through magnetic negative selection, after which naive cells were positively selected on CD45RA and the remaining negative fraction served as the memory subset. After blood collection by leukapheresis, PBMCs were isolated using Ficoll-Histopaque density gradient centrifugation and then cryopreserved in the vapor phase of liquid nitrogen. Purity and quantity of every magnetically sorted T cell population were checked by analytical flow cytometry. Each sorted fraction had its genomic DNA isolated and then quantified by UV absorbance on a Nanodrop 2000c.

The receptor was isolated from a man aged 18 to 30 in good health. Some clones in this sample may be carry-over from other donors' samples. Rearrangement joined TRBV11-3 to TRBJ2-2; a weak D assignment points to TRBD1 (6 bases agree). Sequenced input: naive CD4+ T cells from PBMCs. Explained via the paper, the cell subset or site label denotes: CD45RA+ positively selected. The sequenced DNA: TGTGCCAGCAGCTTAGGGGGACAACTCCTCGGTGGCACCGGGGAGCTGTTTTTT. This yields the protein CASSLGGQLLGGTGELFF.